This record concerns one T cell receptor (beta chain) sequence. No conserved phenylalanine or tryptophan ends this CDR3, so it is likely a read error. It is unclear where the CDR3 begins or ends on the DNA, so no DNA is shown, and the CDR3 is as TCRdb lists it. The data are from a study of T cells in Graves' hyperthyroidism and ophthalmopathy. A total of 8 residues make up the CDR3, ends included. Germline CDR1 reads DFQATT; CDR2 reads SNEGSKA (reference sequence). RNA transcripts provided the source from which TCR beta CDR3 regions were amplified. Researchers ran a first-round RT-PCR on the TCR CDR3 using the HTBI primer set. TCRdb called the multiplex PCR reads again in MiXCR, with one record for every CDR3 protein. Of 96,000 or so distinct CDR3 sequences in the sample, around 52% were seen once.

The source material was blood. The chain employs TRBV20-1 and TRBJ2-5. The clonotype was recovered from a woman aged 40-49 years with Graves' hyperthyroidism. The CDR3 loop reads CSARVIPT.